A selection of T cell receptor beta chains follows, all from one sample in a study of T cell responses to AZD1222 COVID-19 vaccine. Some clones are missing from TCRdb's copy, which holds only in-frame ones; the method was immunoSEQ multiplex PCR. The data hold about 120,000 clones, with around 90% observed a single time. The sample consisted of peripheral blood, taken on day 0 of AZD1222 vaccination. The receptors shown here come from an adult in good health. The CDR3 runs from the conserved cysteine through the conserved F or W. The order of the fields is CDR3 protein, CDR3 DNA, V gene, clone size, D gene, J gene. A D gene is named only where the DNA matches it firmly. For some rows the clone size is stated as once, few or many, or as a class when expanded; others skip it.

CDR3aa: CASSLAVGEQFF; CDR3nt: TGTGCCAGCAGCTTGGCAGTCGGTGAGCAGTTCTTC; v_gene: TRBV5-6; abundance: -; d_gene: -; j_gene: TRBJ2-1
CDR3aa: CASSTREKLFF; CDR3nt: TGTGCCAGTAGTACCCGGGAAAAACTGTTTTTT; v_gene: TRBV19; abundance: once; d_gene: -; j_gene: TRBJ1-4
CDR3aa: CASSLGGEQYF; CDR3nt: TGTGCCAGCAGTCTAGGAGGCGAGCAGTACTTC; v_gene: TRBV28; abundance: -; d_gene: -; j_gene: TRBJ2-7
CDR3aa: CASSVGSGRAAEQFF; CDR3nt: TGTGCCAGCAGCGTAGGTAGCGGGAGGGCCGCTGAGCAGTTCTTC; v_gene: TRBV9; abundance: -; d_gene: TRBD2; j_gene: TRBJ2-1
CDR3aa: CASSSRWDSHLNTEAFF; CDR3nt: TGTGCCAGCAGTTCAAGGTGGGACAGTCATTTGAACACTGAAGCTTTCTTT; v_gene: TRBV6-2/TRBV6-3; abundance: -; d_gene: TRBD1; j_gene: TRBJ1-1
CDR3aa: CASSRLGQGSNAGELFF; CDR3nt: TGTGCCAGCAGCAGACTTGGACAGGGAAGTAATGCCGGGGAGCTGTTTTTT; v_gene: TRBV5-5; abundance: -; d_gene: TRBD1; j_gene: TRBJ2-2
CDR3aa: CASSIRDRDTEAFF; CDR3nt: TGTGCCAGCAGCATACGGGACAGGGACACTGAAGCTTTCTTT; v_gene: TRBV9; abundance: -; d_gene: TRBD1; j_gene: TRBJ1-1
CDR3aa: CASTKKGSGGGYNEQFF; CDR3nt: TGTGCCAGCACCAAAAAAGGGTCGGGAGGAGGCTACAATGAGCAGTTCTTC; v_gene: TRBV13; abundance: -; d_gene: TRBD2; j_gene: TRBJ2-1
CDR3aa: CSVEYSLVEQFF; CDR3nt: TGCAGCGTCGAATACAGCTTGGTGGAGCAGTTCTTC; v_gene: TRBV29-1; abundance: once; d_gene: -; j_gene: TRBJ2-1
CDR3aa: CASSYSRGVITDTQYF; CDR3nt: TGTGCCAGCAGTTACTCACGAGGGGTCATCACAGATACGCAGTATTTT; v_gene: TRBV6-5; abundance: once; d_gene: -; j_gene: TRBJ2-3
CDR3aa: CATSRVGNYGYTF; CDR3nt: TGTGCCACCAGCAGAGTTGGGAACTATGGCTACACCTTC; v_gene: TRBV15; abundance: few; d_gene: -; j_gene: TRBJ1-2
CDR3aa: CASSVVLAGLGTGELFF; CDR3nt: TGTGCCAGCAGCGTAGTTCTCGCGGGATTGGGAACCGGGGAGCTGTTTTTT; v_gene: TRBV9; abundance: -; d_gene: -; j_gene: TRBJ2-2
CDR3aa: CASRQGRGTEAFF; CDR3nt: TGTGCCAGTCGACAGGGAAGAGGGACTGAAGCTTTCTTT; v_gene: TRBV19; abundance: -; d_gene: TRBD1; j_gene: TRBJ1-1
CDR3aa: CAISNSLGSGRLGYNEQFF; CDR3nt: TGTGCCATCAGTAATTCCTTAGGTAGCGGGAGGCTAGGGTACAATGAGCAGTTCTTC; v_gene: TRBV10-3; abundance: -; d_gene: TRBD2; j_gene: TRBJ2-1
CDR3aa: CAWGKGIGAPYNSPLHF; CDR3nt: TGTGCCTGGGGGAAAGGTATAGGGGCACCCTATAATTCACCCCTCCACTTT; v_gene: TRBV30; abundance: once; d_gene: -; j_gene: TRBJ1-6
CDR3aa: CASTNPLAGDPDTQYF; CDR3nt: TGTGCCAGTACAAATCCCCTAGCGGGAGACCCAGATACGCAGTATTTT; v_gene: TRBV19; abundance: -; d_gene: TRBD2; j_gene: TRBJ2-3
CDR3aa: CASSVDRGGSETQYF; CDR3nt: TGTGCCAGCAGCGTAGATAGGGGGGGCTCGGAGACCCAGTACTTC; v_gene: TRBV9; abundance: -; d_gene: -; j_gene: TRBJ2-5